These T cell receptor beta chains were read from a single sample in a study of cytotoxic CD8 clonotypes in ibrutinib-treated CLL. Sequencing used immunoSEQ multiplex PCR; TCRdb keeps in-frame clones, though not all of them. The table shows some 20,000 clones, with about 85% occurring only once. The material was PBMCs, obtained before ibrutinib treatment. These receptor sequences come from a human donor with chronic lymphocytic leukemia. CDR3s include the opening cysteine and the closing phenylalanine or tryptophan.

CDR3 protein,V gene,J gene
CASSYRGSTDTQYF,TRBV6-5,TRBJ2-3
CASSSPTGLGNSPLHF,TRBV5-6,TRBJ1-6
CASKRDGFGPDTQYF,TRBV6-6,TRBJ2-3
CASSPPQRSFGQETQYF,TRBV18,TRBJ2-5
CASSLLFSDTQYF,TRBV7-2,TRBJ2-3
CASSLRSGGTANTEAFF,TRBV7-8,TRBJ1-1
CASDPGGGAIKTQYF,TRBV5-1,TRBJ2-5
CASSLGGQEGLTDTQYF,TRBV5-4,TRBJ2-3
CASSQDPGQVPTGYGYTF,TRBV4-2,TRBJ1-2
CASFPYLRQGNTGELFF,TRBV2,TRBJ2-2
CASSPPRTGMNTEAFF,TRBV7-2,TRBJ1-1
CASSLGGSKGEQYF,TRBV5-1,TRBJ2-7
CASSPDRGPGNTIYF,TRBV18,TRBJ1-3
CASNLQEAGNTIYF,TRBV28,TRBJ1-3
CASSPRGELEAFF,TRBV5-1,TRBJ1-1
CASSDSSTGELFF,TRBV6-4,TRBJ2-2
CASSFGFSRNTEAFF,TRBV7-2,TRBJ1-1
CASSLVSSIEAFF,TRBV5-4,TRBJ1-1
CASSPRTGMNTEAFF,TRBV5-1,TRBJ1-1
CASRGEGITNTEAFF,TRBV6-5,TRBJ1-1
CASSLWDRNEKLFF,TRBV5-5,TRBJ1-4
CASSPGQAYNEQFF,TRBV7-2,TRBJ2-1
CASSPLDRGETQYF,TRBV4-2,TRBJ2-5
CASSENKIAGVVEQYF,TRBV18,TRBJ2-7
CASSEFNTGELFF,TRBV9,TRBJ2-2
CASPPGQVADTQYF,TRBV28,TRBJ2-3
CASSLTETGNTEAFF,TRBV28,TRBJ1-1
CASSLAGTGGYNEQFF,TRBV5-1,TRBJ2-1
CASSPPTGTGETRNTIYF,TRBV18,TRBJ1-3
CASSQARGTKNIQYF,TRBV4-3,TRBJ2-4
CASSLARTSGETQYF,TRBV5-1,TRBJ2-5
CASSLSGTGSQETQYF,TRBV5-5,TRBJ2-5
CASSLTPAERYNEQFF,TRBV7-8,TRBJ2-1
CASSLYSRENTEAFF,TRBV27,TRBJ1-1
CASRAGGTDTQYF,TRBV19,TRBJ2-3
CATSGERGATDTQYF,TRBV15,TRBJ2-3
CASTPWGDYGYTF,TRBV19,TRBJ1-2
CASSEGRVRTDTQYF,TRBV18,TRBJ2-3
CASSTGPNTEAFF,TRBV6-5,TRBJ1-1
CASSFYVGPSGANVLTF,TRBV7-3,TRBJ2-6
CASSSNRRQNTIYF,TRBV7-2,TRBJ1-3
CASSFDPLANEQFF,TRBV5-6,TRBJ2-1
CASTGTSGSQETQYF,TRBV5-1,TRBJ2-5
CASSPGLSTDTQYF,TRBV5-1,TRBJ2-3
CASSYSGQRRGTQYF,TRBV6-6,TRBJ2-5
CASSLFAGANEKLFF,TRBV28,TRBJ1-4
CARLGGETQYF,TRBV30,TRBJ2-5